This TCR beta chain was found in a study of OX40 agonist ivuxolimab in advanced cancers. Trimming cost V 4 bases and J 6 bases, with 4 bases left between them. This CDR3 is built from 10 residues. Germline CDR1 is SNHLY and CDR2 is FYNNEI. Sequenced by immunoSEQ multiplex PCR; TCRdb stores in-frame clones only, minus some. This sample yields tens of thousands of clones, of which 70% to 90% are seen a single time; approximately 0.33% belongs to the top ten. With respect to this clone: Antigen specificity is unknown.

Study-wide points: CD4+ and CD8+ blood T cells expanded clonally by week 6 at 0.1 to 3.0 mg/kg.

The source is an adult with an advanced solid tumor such as melanoma, head and neck, liver or kidney cancer. The input for sequencing was CD4+ or CD8+ T cells sorted from blood, taken in a trial of the OX40 agonist ivuxolimab. V is TRBV2 and J is TRBJ2-7; no clear D. Here the CDR3 reads CASSVGEQYF. CDR3 sequence (DNA): TGTGCCAGCAGTGTGGGCGAGCAGTACTTC.